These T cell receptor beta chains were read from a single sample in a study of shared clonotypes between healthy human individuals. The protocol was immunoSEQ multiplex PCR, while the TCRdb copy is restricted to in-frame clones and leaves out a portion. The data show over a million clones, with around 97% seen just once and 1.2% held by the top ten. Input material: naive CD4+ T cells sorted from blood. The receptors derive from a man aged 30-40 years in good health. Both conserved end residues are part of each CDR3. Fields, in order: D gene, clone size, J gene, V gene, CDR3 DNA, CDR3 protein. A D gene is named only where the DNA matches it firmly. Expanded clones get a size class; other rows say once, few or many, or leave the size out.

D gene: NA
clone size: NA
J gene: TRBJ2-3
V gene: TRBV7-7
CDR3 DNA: TGTGCCAGCAGCCACAAACCTAGAGGAACAAGCACAGATACGCAGTATTTT
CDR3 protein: CASSHKPRGTSTDTQYF

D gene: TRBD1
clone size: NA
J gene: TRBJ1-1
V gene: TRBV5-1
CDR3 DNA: TGCGCCAGCAGCTTAACAGGGGAGAACACTGAAGCTTTCTTT
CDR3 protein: CASSLTGENTEAFF

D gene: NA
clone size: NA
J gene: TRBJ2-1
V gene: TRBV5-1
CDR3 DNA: TGCGCCAGCAGCCTATACAGGAGCTCCTACAATGAGCAGTTCTTC
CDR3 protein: CASSLYRSSYNEQFF

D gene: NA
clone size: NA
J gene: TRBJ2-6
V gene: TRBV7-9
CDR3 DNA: TGTGCCAGCAGCCCCAATATAGGGGGTCCATTCTCTGGGGCCAACGTCCTGACTTTC
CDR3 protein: CASSPNIGGPFSGANVLTF

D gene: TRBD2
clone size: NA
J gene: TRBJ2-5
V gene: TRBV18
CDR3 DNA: TGTGCCGGCTCACCACCGAGGAGCGGGAGAATGGGCCGGGAGACCCAGTACTTC
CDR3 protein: CAGSPPRSGRMGRETQYF

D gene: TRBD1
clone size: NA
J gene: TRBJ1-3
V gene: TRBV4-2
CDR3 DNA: TGTGCCAGCAGCCAAGCGGAGGGGGCTGTCGGAAACACCATATATTTT
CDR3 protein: CASSQAEGAVGNTIYF

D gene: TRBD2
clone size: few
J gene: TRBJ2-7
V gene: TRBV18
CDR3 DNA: TGTGCCAGCTCACCCGGACTAGCGGACGAGCAGTACTTC
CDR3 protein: CASSPGLADEQYF

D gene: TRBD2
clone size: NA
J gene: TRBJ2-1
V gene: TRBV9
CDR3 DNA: TGTGCCAGCACCCGGGAGGGAGCCTACAATGAGCAGTTCTTC
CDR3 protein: CASTREGAYNEQFF

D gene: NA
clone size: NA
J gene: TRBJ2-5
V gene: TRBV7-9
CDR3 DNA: TGTGCCAGCAGCACCGGACAGCCGCCCGAGACCCAGTACTTC
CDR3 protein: CASSTGQPPETQYF

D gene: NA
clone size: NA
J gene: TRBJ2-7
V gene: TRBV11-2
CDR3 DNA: TGTGCCAGCACCAAATGGCTGGGGGCAAAGTACGAGCAGTACTTC
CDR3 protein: CASTKWLGAKYEQYF

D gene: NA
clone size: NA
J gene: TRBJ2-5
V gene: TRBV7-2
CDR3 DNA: TGTGCCAGCAGCCACGGATCTAGCGTAGAAGAGACCCAGTACTTC
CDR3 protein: CASSHGSSVEETQYF

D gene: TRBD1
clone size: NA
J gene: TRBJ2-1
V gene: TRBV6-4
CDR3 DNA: TGTGCCAGCAGTAGAGACGGGACAGGGGGCGCGTTATGGAACTACAATGAGCAGTTCTTC
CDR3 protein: CASSRDGTGGALWNYNEQFF

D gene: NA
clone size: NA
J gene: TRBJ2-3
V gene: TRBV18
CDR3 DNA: TGTGCCAGCTCCTCTGCGCGGCCAGGGGTGATAGCAGATACGCAGTATTTT
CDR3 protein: CASSSARPGVIADTQYF

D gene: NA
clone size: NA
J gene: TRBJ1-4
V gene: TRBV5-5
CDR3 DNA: TGTGCCAGCAGCTTGGAACGATACAGGGCAACTAATGAAAAACTGTTTTTT
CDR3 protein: CASSLERYRATNEKLFF

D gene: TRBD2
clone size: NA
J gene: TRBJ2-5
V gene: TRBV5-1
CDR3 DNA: TGCGCCAGCAGCCTTAGCGGGAGAAGGGGAGAGACCCAGTACTTC
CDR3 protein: CASSLSGRRGETQYF

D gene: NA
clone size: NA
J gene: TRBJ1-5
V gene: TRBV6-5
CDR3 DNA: TGTGCCAGCAGACTTAGCTATAGCAATCAGCCCCAGCATTTT
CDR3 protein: CASRLSYSNQPQHF

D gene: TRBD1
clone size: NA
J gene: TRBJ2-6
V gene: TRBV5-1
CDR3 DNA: TGCGCCAGCAGCAGCGGCGGACAGGGGAGTTCTGGGGCCAACGTCCTGACTTTC
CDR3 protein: CASSSGGQGSSGANVLTF

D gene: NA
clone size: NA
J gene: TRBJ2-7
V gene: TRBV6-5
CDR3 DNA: TGTGCCAGCAGTTACTCGACCGGGACTTACGAGCAGTACTTC
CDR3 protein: CASSYSTGTYEQYF